The 24 T cell receptor beta chains below come from one sample, sequenced in a study of CD8 T cells in Susac syndrome. An amount of RNA that ranged from roughly 0.45 to 1 ug was reverse transcribed with random hexamers. MiXCR, applied by TCRdb to the immunoSEQ multiplex PCR reads, yields one record per CDR3 protein. The sample consists of under 250,000 distinct CDR3 sequences, over 85% of them appearing once. Sequenced: CD4+ T cells from PBMCs. These receptors all come from a human donor with multiple sclerosis.

The table lists this clonotype with a count of one. At one of its ends the junction is not consistent with the germline gene, which may arise from a read error. The chain recombines TRBV5-4 with TRBJ2-2, with D possibly TRBD1 on 6 matching bases. This CDR3 is 13 amino acids long. Germline-derived CDR1 and CDR2 are SGHNT and YYREEE (reference sequence). The CDR3 loop is CASSSNQDRRGSF. CDR3 DNA sequence: TGTGCCAGCAGCTCGAACCAAGACAGAAGGGGGAGTTTT.

The chain recombines TRBV30 with TRBJ1-4; D possibly corresponds to TRBD1 (5 bases). This CDR3 region has 13 residues. Germline values: CDR1 GTSNPN, CDR2 SVGIG (reference sequence). V lost 8 bases to trimming and J lost 3 bases, with 13 bases between them. The CDR3 is CAHRRAANEKLFF. CDR3 DNA sequence: TGTGCCCACAGGAGGGCGGCTAATGAAAAACTGTTTTTT.

The chain couples TRBV6-5 to TRBJ1-5; the D is unclear. The CDR3 has 15 residues. Looked up from germline, CDR1 is MNHEY and CDR2 is SVGAGI. Trimming pared 0 bases from V and 1 base from J, leaving 7 bases between. CDR3 sequence: CASSYSRTSNQPQHF. The CDR3 DNA follows: TGTGCCAGCAGTTACTCCCGCACCAGCAATCAGCCCCAGCATTTT.

This clonotype has a single count. V and J are TRBV5-1 and TRBJ2-7, with D possibly TRBD1 on 5 matching bases. The CDR3 has 14 residues. V was clipped by 1 base and J by 0 bases, with 8 bases between them. Germline V gene data show CDR1 as SGHRS and CDR2 as YFSETQ. CDR3 in amino acids: CASSLIQDSYEQYF. DNA for the CDR3: TGCGCCAGCAGCTTGATACAGGACTCCTACGAGCAGTACTTC. The full variable domain, rest sourced from reference TRBV5-1 and TRBJ2-7, is KAGVTQTPRYLIKTRGQQVTLSCSPISGHRSVSWYQQTPGQGLQFLFEYFSETQRNKGNFPGRFSGRQFSNSRSEMNVSTLELGDSALYLCASSLIQDSYEQYFGPGTRLTVT.

The chain couples TRBV6-5 to TRBJ1-2, with 7 bases matching TRBD1. With V trimmed by 1 base and J by 4 bases, 12 bases remained unmatched. This CDR3 is built from 17 residues. Germline V lookup: CDR1 MNHEY, CDR2 SVGAGI. The CDR3: CASSYWGEQGRLYGYTF. CDR3 DNA: TGTGCCAGCAGTTACTGGGGCGAACAGGGGCGCCTCTATGGCTACACCTTC.

The rearrangement joins TRBV9 to TRBJ2-1; D is possibly TRBD1 or TRBD2 (6 bases each). The CDR3 has 15 residues. V was trimmed by 3 bases and J by 1 base, leaving 11 bases between them. Germline-derived CDR1 and CDR2 are SGDLS and YYNGEE. The CDR3 DNA follows: TGTGCCAGCAGCGACGGGGGCAGGTCCTACAATGAGCAGTTCTTC. Its translation is CASSDGGRSYNEQFF. Full variable domain (missing parts from reference TRBV9 and TRBJ2-1): DSGVTQTPKHLITATGQRVTLRCSPRSGDLSVYWYQQSLDQGLQFLIQYYNGEERAKGNILERFSAQQFPDLHSELNLSSLELGDSALYFCASSDGGRSYNEQFFGPGTRLTVL.

The rearrangement uses TRBV25-1 and TRBJ2-1; 7 bases agree with TRBD2. Germline V lookup: CDR1 MGHDK, CDR2 SYGVNS. The CDR3 consists of 12 residues. V gave up 7 bases and J gave up 13 bases; unmatched junction bases: 10. The CDR3 DNA reads as TGTGCCAGCACGGGCGGCGGGGGTATACAGTTCTTC. Translated, it gives CASTGGGGIQFF.

DNA of the CDR3: TGTGCCAGCAGCTTAGCAACGAACAATGAGCAGTTCTTC. This codes for CASSLATNNEQFF. The V gene is TRBV11-3, the J gene TRBJ2-1; no definite D call. V was trimmed by 1 base and J by 5 bases, leaving 6 bases between them. Germline V CDR1 and CDR2: SGHNT, YENEEA. The CDR3 sequence is 13 residues long.

This clonotype appeared once. The chain employs TRBV19 and TRBJ2-7; 9 nucleotides agree with TRBD1. V trimming: 1 base; J trimming: 2 bases; junction bases outside the gene matches: 6. The CDR3 covers 16 residues. Per germline, CDR1 LNHDA and CDR2 SQIVND (reference sequence). The CDR3 protein is CASSIVGTGTPYEQYV. For the CDR3, the DNA is TGTGCCAGTAGTATAGTGGGGACAGGGACCCCCTACGAGCAGTACGTC.

The chain couples TRBV30 to TRBJ1-6; weak D call: TRBD1 (5 bases). Looked up from germline, CDR1 is GTSNPN and CDR2 is SVGIG (reference sequence). V lost 0 bases and J lost 7, with 16 bases in between. The CDR3 has 16 amino acids. In nucleotides, the CDR3 is TGTGCCTGGAGTGTAGGAGGGACTGGGAAAAATTCACCCCTCCACTTT. It codes for CAWSVGGTGKNSPLHF.

As to this clonotype: One junction end does not reproduce the germline sequence, and a read error may be involved. The chain employs TRBV27 and TRBJ1-1, with D tentatively TRBD1 (5 bases). Germline CDR1 reads MNHEY; CDR2 reads SMNVEV (reference sequence). This CDR3 region has 14 residues. CDR3 DNA: TGTGCCAGCAGTTCACTACTGGCGGGGACTGAAGTTTTCTTT. It specifies CASSSLLAGTEVFF.

V and J are TRBV12-3 or TRBV12-4 and TRBJ2-1, with TRBD2 as a possible D gene (7 bases). Deletions cut 7 bases from V and 8 bases from J, with 9 bases between. This CDR3 spans 11 amino acids. In nucleotides, the CDR3 is TGTGCCAGCACGGGGGGCCATGAGCAGTTCTTC. This gives the protein CASTGGHEQFF.

V gene TRBV3-1 combines with J gene TRBJ1-2; TRBD1 aligns across 8 bases. The V segment lost 0 bases and the J segment 6 bases; nucleotides outside the gene matches: 6. Germline values: CDR1 LGHDT, CDR2 YNNKEL (reference sequence). CDR3 length equals 15 residues. The CDR3 reads CASSQDSATGDGYTF. In DNA form, the CDR3 reads TGTGCCAGCAGCCAAGATTCCGCGACAGGGGATGGCTACACCTTC.

The chain couples TRBV4-1 to TRBJ2-2; TRBD2 matches 7 bases. CDR3 length: 17 residues. J was trimmed by 8 bases and V by 0 bases; bases with no gene match: 12. Germline V gene data show CDR1 as MGHRA and CDR2 as YSYEKL. CDR3 sequence reads: CASSQERLAGLPGELFF. The DNA for the CDR3 is TGCGCCAGCAGCCAAGAAAGACTAGCAGGGCTTCCGGGGGAGCTGTTTTTT.

The V call is TRBV2, the J call TRBJ2-5; 7 bases align to TRBD1. V shed 10 bases, J shed 9 bases, and the junction held 8 bases outside the gene matches. Germline V gene sequence: CDR1 SNHLY, CDR2 FYNNEI. The CDR3 totals 11 residues. CDR3: CATQGIGAQYF. CDR3 nucleotide sequence: TGTGCCACACAGGGGATCGGGGCCCAGTACTTC.

This chain links TRBV4-2 with TRBJ1-2; D uncertain. This CDR3 region has 15 residues. Trimming left V 4 bases short and J 2 bases short, with 14 bases between. Germline V lookup: CDR1 LGHNA, CDR2 YNFKEQ. Here the CDR3 reads CASSRRPQGNYGYTF. CDR3 DNA sequence: TGTGCCAGCAGCCGGAGACCCCAAGGGAACTATGGCTACACCTTC.

This chain uses TRBV2 with TRBJ2-7, with D hard to call. Trimming removed 5 bases at V and 6 bases at J, with 17 bases between. This CDR3 comprises 14 residues. Germline-derived CDR1 and CDR2 are SNHLY and FYNNEI. This chain's CDR3 is CASSSLSPIGEQYF. The DNA for the CDR3 is TGTGCCAGCAGTTCTCTGAGTCCCATAGGCGAGCAGTACTTC.

In this sample, this clonotype turned up once. The chain is built from TRBV28 and TRBJ1-3; D remains unclear. Germline V gene lookup returns CDR1 MDHEN and CDR2 SYDVKM. V was clipped by 3 bases and J by 4 bases, with 10 bases between them. CDR3 size: 14 residues. CDR3 sequence reads: CASSFRGPGNTIYF. Written as DNA, the CDR3 is TGTGCCAGCAGTTTCAGAGGACCCGGAAACACCATATATTTT.

The rearrangement uses TRBV5-6 and TRBJ1-2; 7 bases line up with TRBD1. The CDR3 is made up of 13 amino acids. J was trimmed by 7 bases and V by 3 bases; bases with no gene match: 6. CDR1 and CDR2 from the germline V gene are SGHDT and YYEEEE. The CDR3 bases are TGTGCCAGCAGCTACACAGGGGCCGGTGGCTACACCTTC. Encoded protein: CASSYTGAGGYTF.

This clonotype was counted between two and nine times. This chain connects TRBV3-1 to TRBJ2-5, with TRBD2 identical over 11 bases. Germline CDR1 is LGHDT and CDR2 is YNNKEL (reference sequence). Germline trimming cut 2 bases from V and 4 bases from J; bases unmatched to any gene: 3. CDR3 length equals 15 residues. The CDR3, as DNA: TGTGCCAGCAGCCAACTAGCGGGAGGTCTAGAGACCCAGTACTTC. This sequence encodes CASSQLAGGLETQYF.

This chain links TRBV9 with TRBJ2-7, with D unclear. V lost 2 bases to trimming and J lost 7 bases, with 16 bases between them. Per germline, CDR1 SGDLS and CDR2 YYNGEE. CDR3 length: 14 residues. In nucleotides, the CDR3 is TGTGCCAGCAGCGTCGATAGGGTAGGTGGGGAGCAGTACTTC. Its protein product is CASSVDRVGGEQYF.

This clonotype was detected only a few times. V and J are TRBV7-2 and TRBJ2-3, with 8 positions matching TRBD1. The CDR3 has 18 residues. The trim removed 6 bases at V and 0 bases at J, leaving 14 bases unmatched. The germline CDR1 and CDR2 sequences are SGHTA and FQGNSA. The DNA of the CDR3 is TGTGCCAGCAGTTCCCGGACAGGGTGGGGGCCTAGCACAGATACGCAGTATTTT. Its protein product is CASSSRTGWGPSTDTQYF.

This clonotype was found a few times. The V gene is TRBV3-1, the J gene TRBJ1-5; D uncertain. Germline V gene sequence: CDR1 LGHDT, CDR2 YNNKEL (reference sequence). The germline V and J ends were trimmed by 3 bases and 3 bases, with 6 bases remaining between them. The CDR3 is 13 amino acids. The CDR3 DNA follows: TGTGCCAGCAGCCAGGGCCCCAATCAGCCCCAGCATTTT. This sequence encodes CASSQGPNQPQHF.

This clonotype was found once. V is TRBV27 and J is TRBJ1-2; D perhaps matches TRBD1 (5 bases). This CDR3 contains 13 residues. The germline CDR1 and CDR2 sequences are MNHEY and SMNVEV (reference sequence). V lost 1 base, J lost 7 bases, and 10 bases lay in between. The CDR3 loop reads CASSLLGQGGYTF. The CDR3 bases are TGTGCCAGCAGTTTATTGGGTCAGGGTGGCTACACCTTC.